Here is one T cell receptor beta chain with its context. Its antigen is not known. CDR1 is MNHEY and CDR2 is SMNVEV in the germline V gene (reference sequence). This CDR3 has 18 amino acids. V dropped 6 bases and J dropped 1; count of bases not matched to a gene: 14. The data stem from a study of cytomegalovirus exposure and HLA in healthy donors. Study conclusions and caveats: At a 0.05 false discovery rate, a later analysis found 16,951 TCR beta sequences to be associated with HLA alleles.

These donors counted as nominally healthy when sampled, but unrecorded immune exposures were likely. PCR involved 60 Vbeta and 13 Jbeta primers. Authors' analysis steps: The count from a later analysis was 60 million to 85 million unique TCR beta chains, some 12 million of them shared. TCRdb's table, derived via immunoSEQ multiplex PCR, lists solely in-frame clones and lacks some. V and J calls plus clone size are reproduced from that table; the DNA served to infer D and trimming. The repertoire holds tens of thousands of clones, with 76% as singletons. The chain is built from TRBV27 and TRBJ2-1, with 8 nucleotides matching TRBD2. The sequencing input was PBMCs. The TCR originated in a male donor in good health and CMV-seronegative. CDR3 sequence: CASSPWTSPTGSYNEQFF. In DNA form, the CDR3 reads TGTGCCAGCAGCCCTTGGACTAGCCCCACCGGGTCCTACAATGAGCAGTTCTTC.